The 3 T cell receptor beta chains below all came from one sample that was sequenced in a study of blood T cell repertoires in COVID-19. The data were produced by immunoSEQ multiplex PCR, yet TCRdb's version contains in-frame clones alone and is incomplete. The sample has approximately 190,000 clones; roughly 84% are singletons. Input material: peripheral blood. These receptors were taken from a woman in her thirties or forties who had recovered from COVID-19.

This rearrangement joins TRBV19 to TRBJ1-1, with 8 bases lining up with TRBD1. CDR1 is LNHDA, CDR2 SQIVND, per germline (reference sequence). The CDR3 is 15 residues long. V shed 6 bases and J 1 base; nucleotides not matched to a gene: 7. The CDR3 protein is CASRTSGTGNTEAFF. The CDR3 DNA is TGTGCCAGTAGAACCTCCGGGACAGGGAACACTGAAGCTTTCTTT. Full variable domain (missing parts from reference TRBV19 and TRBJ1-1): DGGITQSPKYLFRKEGQNVTLSCEQNLNHDAMYWYRQDPGQGLRLIYYSQIVNDFQKGDIAEGYSVSREKKESFPLTVTSAQKNPTAFYLCASRTSGTGNTEAFFGQGTRLTVV.

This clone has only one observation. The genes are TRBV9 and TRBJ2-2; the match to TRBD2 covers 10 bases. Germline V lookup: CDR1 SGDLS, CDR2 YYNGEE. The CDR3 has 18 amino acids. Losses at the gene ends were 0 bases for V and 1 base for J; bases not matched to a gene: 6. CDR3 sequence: CASSVASPSGGNTGELFF. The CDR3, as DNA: TGTGCCAGCAGCGTAGCTTCCCCTAGCGGGGGGAACACCGGGGAGCTGTTTTTT.

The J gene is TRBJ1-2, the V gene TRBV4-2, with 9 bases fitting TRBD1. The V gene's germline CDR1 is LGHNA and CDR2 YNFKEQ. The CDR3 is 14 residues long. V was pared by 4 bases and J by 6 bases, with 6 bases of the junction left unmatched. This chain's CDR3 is CASSPAGQGHGYTF. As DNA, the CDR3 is TGTGCCAGCAGCCCAGCGGGACAGGGACATGGCTACACCTTC.